A single sample is the source of the 19 T cell receptor beta chains below, sequenced in a study of blood T cell repertoires in COVID-19. The protocol was immunoSEQ multiplex PCR, while the TCRdb copy is restricted to in-frame clones and leaves out a portion. The top ten hold more than 0.85% of the sample, which has around 380,000 clones, roughly four fifths seen once. The sample was peripheral blood. The receptors here all came from a human donor with acute or convalescent COVID-19. The donor label of this sample is uncertain.

The chain is built from TRBV20-1 and TRBJ1-5, with D maybe TRBD1 (6 bases). Germline lookup yields CDR1 DFQATT and CDR2 SNEGSKA (reference sequence). V lost 3 bases and J lost 10, with 16 bases in between. The length of the CDR3 is 13 residues. CDR3 in DNA: TGCAGTGCTAGTTCCGGGGGGCAGGGACCCCAGCATTTT. This codes for CSASSGGQGPQHF.

This clone has a handful of counts. As DNA, the CDR3 is TGTGCCAGCAGGCCCGGACAGGGTCACTATGGCTACACCTTC. The encoded protein is CASRPGQGHYGYTF. The chain links TRBV2 to TRBJ1-2; TRBD1 matches 8 bases. Germline V gives CDR1 SNHLY, CDR2 FYNNEI. Trimming at V came to 6 bases and at J to 3 bases, leaving 6 bases not matched to a gene. There are 14 residues in the CDR3.

This clone was seen once. The gene calls are TRBV19 and TRBJ1-4, with a possible D match to TRBD1 (5 bases). Germline-derived CDR1 and CDR2 are LNHDA and SQIVND (reference sequence). This CDR3 has 14 residues. V shed 10 bases and J shed 5 bases, with 17 bases lying between them. The CDR3 reads CATRGGTANEKLFF. The CDR3 nucleotides read TGTGCCACCAGAGGAGGGACCGCGAATGAAAAACTGTTTTTT.

The rearrangement links TRBV10-3 to TRBJ1-1; 7 nucleotides match TRBD1. The V segment lost 6 bases and the J segment 1 base; nucleotides outside the gene matches: 5. The CDR3 spans 14 residues. CDR1 is ENHRY and CDR2 is SYGVKD in the germline V gene. The CDR3, as DNA: TGTGCCATCAGGATACAGGGGAAGAACACTGAAGCTTTCTTT. Translating it yields CAIRIQGKNTEAFF.

V usage is TRBV6-5 and J usage is TRBJ2-7; 10 bases map to TRBD2. The CDR3 contains 13 residues. Germline CDR1 is MNHEY and CDR2 is SVGAGI. The J segment lost 4 bases and the V segment lost 8 bases, leaving 5 bases of the junction unmatched. In DNA, the CDR3 is TGTGCCAGCGGGGGACTAGCGCTTTACGAGCAGTACTTC. Protein: CASGGLALYEQYF.

The sample holds one count of this clone. The rearrangement links TRBV27 to TRBJ1-1, with 8 bases that match TRBD1. After removal of 6 bases from V and 4 bases from J, the junction contained 10 bases not matched to a gene. CDR1 MNHEY and CDR2 SMNVEV come from the germline V gene (reference sequence). This CDR3 is built from 15 residues. CDR3 region: CASRLDRGLSTEAFF. The CDR3 nucleotides read TGTGCCAGCAGGCTCGACAGGGGTCTGAGCACTGAAGCTTTCTTT.

The rearrangement links TRBV7-9 to TRBJ1-6; a weak D match, TRBD1 (5 bases). Germline-derived CDR1 and CDR2 are SEHNR and FQNEAQ (reference sequence). Trimming left V 1 base short and J 10 bases short, with 11 bases between. This CDR3 has 14 residues. This chain's CDR3 is CASSLGQGGSPLHF. CDR3 sequence (DNA): TGTGCCAGCAGCTTAGGTCAGGGTGGCTCACCCCTCCACTTT.

The chain is built from TRBV9 and TRBJ1-1, with a possible D match to TRBD1 (5 bases). CDR3 length equals 14 residues. Germline values: CDR1 SGDLS, CDR2 YYNGEE. V was shortened by 0 bases and J by 7 bases, with 13 bases between the two germline ends. The CDR3 is CASSVDPRGGEAFF. CDR3 in DNA: TGTGCCAGCAGCGTAGACCCTCGGGGGGGTGAAGCTTTCTTT.

The rearrangement uses TRBV23-1 and TRBJ2-5; 10 bases line up with TRBD1. TRBV23-1 is an ORF, and what it does is uncertain. Trimming at V came to 0 bases and at J to 5 bases, leaving 6 bases not matched to a gene. This CDR3 comprises 16 residues. The CDR3 sequence is CASSQSGDRGWETQYF. CDR3 in DNA: TGCGCCAGCAGTCAATCGGGGGACAGGGGCTGGGAGACCCAGTACTTC.

This sequence joins TRBV9 and TRBJ1-1; perhaps TRBD1 as D (5 bases). There are 18 residues in the CDR3. Per germline, CDR1 SGDLS and CDR2 YYNGEE. Trimming removed 0 bases from V and 2 bases from J, with 20 bases in between. The CDR3, as DNA: TGTGCCAGCAGCGTAGAGGGTGGGGCAGTTGGAGCTAACACTGAAGCTTTCTTT. It translates to CASSVEGGAVGANTEAFF.

The chain links TRBV19 to TRBJ1-4, with D uncertain. This CDR3 has 12 amino acids. Germline values: CDR1 LNHDA, CDR2 SQIVND (reference sequence). Trimming pared 4 bases from V and 8 bases from J, leaving 8 bases between. The CDR3 reads CASSRREEKLFF. CDR3 nucleotide sequence: TGTGCCAGTAGTAGACGGGAGGAAAAACTGTTTTTT.

The chain uses TRBV5-1 and TRBJ2-7, with TRBD2 matching 8 bases. The ends lost 5 bases at V and 1 base at J; junction bases unmatched: 2. The CDR3 spans 13 residues. Germline-derived CDR1 and CDR2 are SGHRS and YFSETQ. DNA for the CDR3: TGCGCCAGCAGTGTAGCGGGGTCCTACGAGCAGTACTTC. This codes for CASSVAGSYEQYF.

This clone was recorded only once. This chain uses TRBV27 with TRBJ2-2; no firm D call. V lost 1 base, J lost 1 base, and 4 bases lay in between. The germline V gene has CDR1 MNHEY and CDR2 SMNVEV (reference sequence). The CDR3 has 14 amino acids. CDR3 in DNA: TGTGCCAGCAGTTTATTCGGGAACACCGGGGAGCTGTTTTTT. Translation: CASSLFGNTGELFF.

The chain recombines TRBV30 with TRBJ2-2, with TRBD2 as a possible D gene (6 bases). V lost 4 bases to trimming and J lost 0 bases, with 9 bases between them. CDR3 size: 14 residues. The germline CDR1 and CDR2 sequences are GTSNPN and SVGIG (reference sequence). DNA of the CDR3: TGTGCCTGGATGCGGGATGCGAACACCGGGGAGCTGTTTTTT. Protein product: CAWMRDANTGELFF.

J is TRBJ2-3 and V is TRBV2; weak D call: TRBD1 (6 bases). V lost 5 bases and J 2 bases, leaving 17 bases between the germline ends. This CDR3 comprises 16 residues. Germline loops: CDR1 SNHLY, CDR2 FYNNEI. CDR3 amino acids: CASSRTATGNTDTQYF. The CDR3 DNA is TGTGCCAGCAGTCGGACAGCGACGGGAAACACAGATACGCAGTATTTT.

The V and J genes are TRBV11-2 and TRBJ2-7, with TRBD2 as a possible D gene (5 bases). Trimming took 1 base from V and 2 from J, leaving 12 bases between them. From germline, CDR1 is SGHAT and CDR2 FQNNGV. This CDR3 spans 15 amino acids. This chain's CDR3 is CASSLGSASTYEQYF. The CDR3 bases are TGTGCCAGCAGCTTAGGTTCGGCTAGCACCTACGAGCAGTACTTC. The entire variable domain, with the rest obtained from reference TRBV11-2 and TRBJ2-7, is as follows: EAGVAQSPRYKIIEKRQSVAFWCNPISGHATLYWYQQILGQGPKLLIQFQNNGVVDDSQLPKDRFSAERLKGVDSTLKIQPAKLEDSAVYLCASSLGSASTYEQYFGPGTRLTVT.

V gene TRBV28 combines with J gene TRBJ1-4; D is undetermined. In germline, CDR1 is MDHEN, CDR2 SYDVKM. Trimming removed 6 bases from V and 9 bases from J, with 8 bases in between. The CDR3 length is 11 residues. CDR3 coding DNA: TGTGCCAGCAGCTGGCAAAAAAAACTGTTTTTT. It encodes CASSWQKKLFF. Full variable domain (rest looked up from reference TRBV28 and TRBJ1-4): DVKVTQSSRYLVKRTGEKVFLECVQDMDHENMFWYRQDPGLGLRLIYFSYDVKMKEKGDIPEGYSVSREKKERFSLILESASTNQTSMYLCASSWQKKLFFGSGTQLSVL.

The rearrangement links TRBV11-2 to TRBJ1-1, with a weak D call TRBD1 (5 bases). In germline, CDR1 is SGHAT, CDR2 FQNNGV. CDR3 length equals 16 residues. The V gene lost 5 bases and the J gene lost 5 bases, with 21 bases spanning the gap. CDR3 residues: CASSAQWGTPGTEAFF. In DNA form, the CDR3 reads TGTGCCAGCAGCGCCCAATGGGGCACCCCAGGGACTGAAGCTTTCTTT.

V usage is TRBV2 and J usage is TRBJ1-4; D unresolved. V lost 4 bases, J lost 0 bases, and 9 bases lay in between. Germline loops: CDR1 SNHLY, CDR2 FYNNEI. The CDR3 extends over 15 amino acids. This chain's CDR3 is CASSGFIATNEKLFF. In DNA form, the CDR3 reads TGTGCCAGCAGTGGTTTTATCGCAACTAATGAAAAACTGTTTTTT.